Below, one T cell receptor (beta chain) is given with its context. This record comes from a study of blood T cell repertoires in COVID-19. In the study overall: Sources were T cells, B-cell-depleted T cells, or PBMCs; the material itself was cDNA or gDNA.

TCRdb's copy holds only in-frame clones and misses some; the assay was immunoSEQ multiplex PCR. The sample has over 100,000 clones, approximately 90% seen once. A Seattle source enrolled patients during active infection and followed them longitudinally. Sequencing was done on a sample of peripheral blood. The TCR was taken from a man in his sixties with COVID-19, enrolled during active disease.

The CDR3 spells CASSLGTGSTGELFF. The CDR3 region has the DNA TGTGCCAGCAGCTTGGGGACAGGGAGCACCGGGGAGCTGTTTTTT. V and J are TRBV7-6 and TRBJ2-2; TRBD1 agrees at 9 bases. The V gene's germline CDR1 is SGHVS and CDR2 FNYEAQ. The CDR3 runs to 15 residues. V trimming: 3 bases; J trimming: 4 bases; junction bases outside the gene matches: 3.